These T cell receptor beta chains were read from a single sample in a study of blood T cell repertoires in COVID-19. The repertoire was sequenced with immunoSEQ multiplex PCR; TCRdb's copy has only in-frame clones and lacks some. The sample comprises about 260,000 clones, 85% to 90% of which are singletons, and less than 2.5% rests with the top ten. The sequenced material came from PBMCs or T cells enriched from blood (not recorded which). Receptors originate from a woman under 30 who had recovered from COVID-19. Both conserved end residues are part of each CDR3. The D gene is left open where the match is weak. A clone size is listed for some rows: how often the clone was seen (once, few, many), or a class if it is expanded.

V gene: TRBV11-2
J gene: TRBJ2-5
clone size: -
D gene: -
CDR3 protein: CASSFGLYVKTQYF
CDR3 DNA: TGTGCCAGCAGCTTTGGACTATACGTTAAGACCCAGTACTTC

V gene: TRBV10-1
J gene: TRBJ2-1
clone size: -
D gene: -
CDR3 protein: CASSEARGGSYNEQFF
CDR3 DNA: TGCGCCAGCAGTGAGGCTAGGGGGGGCTCCTACAATGAGCAGTTCTTC

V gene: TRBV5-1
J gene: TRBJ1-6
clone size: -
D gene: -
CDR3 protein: CASSLFGQGPSPLHF
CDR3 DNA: TGCGCCAGCAGCCTTTTTGGGCAGGGGCCTTCACCCCTCCACTTT

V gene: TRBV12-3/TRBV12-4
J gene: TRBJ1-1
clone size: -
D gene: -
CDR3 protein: CASSPLEGLSAFF
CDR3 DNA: TGTGCCAGCAGTCCCCTGGAGGGCCTATCTGCTTTCTTT

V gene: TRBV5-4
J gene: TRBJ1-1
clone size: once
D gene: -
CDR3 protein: CASSPGGSKAVVNTEAFF
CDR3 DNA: TGTGCCAGCAGCCCAGGTGGATCAAAGGCTGTGGTGAACACTGAAGCTTTCTTT

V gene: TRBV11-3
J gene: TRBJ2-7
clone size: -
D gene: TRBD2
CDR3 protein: CASSKGGLAGEQYF
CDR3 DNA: TGTGCCAGCAGCAAGGGGGGACTAGCCGGCGAGCAGTACTTC

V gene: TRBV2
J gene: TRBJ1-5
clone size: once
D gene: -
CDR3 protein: CASSTNSGQPQHF
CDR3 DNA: TGTGCCAGCAGTACCAACTCCGGTCAGCCCCAGCATTTT

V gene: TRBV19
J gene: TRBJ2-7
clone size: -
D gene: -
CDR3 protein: CASSPDFLVGGQYF
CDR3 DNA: TGTGCCAGTAGTCCTGACTTCCTAGTCGGCGGGCAGTACTTC

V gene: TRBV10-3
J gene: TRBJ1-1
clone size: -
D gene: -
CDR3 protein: CATRPAGRNTEAFF
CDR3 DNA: TGTGCCACCCGACCGGCAGGAAGAAACACTGAAGCTTTCTTT

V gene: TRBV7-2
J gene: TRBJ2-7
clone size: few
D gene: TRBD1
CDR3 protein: CASGPFATGGFVNAQYF
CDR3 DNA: TGTGCCAGCGGACCGTTCGCAACAGGGGGCTTCGTTAATGCGCAGTACTTC

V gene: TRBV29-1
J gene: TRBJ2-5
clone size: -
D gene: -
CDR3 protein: CSVSGPKRETQYF
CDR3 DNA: TGCAGCGTTTCGGGTCCTAAGCGAGAGACCCAGTACTTC

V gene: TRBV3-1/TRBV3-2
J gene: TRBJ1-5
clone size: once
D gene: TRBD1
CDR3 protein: CASSQGGQGDQPQHF
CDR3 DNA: TGTGCCAGCAGCCAAGGCGGGCAGGGGGATCAGCCCCAGCATTTT

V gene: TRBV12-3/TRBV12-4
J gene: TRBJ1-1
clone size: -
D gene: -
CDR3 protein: CASSLFEVEAFF
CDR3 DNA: TGTGCCAGCAGTTTGTTCGAGGTTGAAGCTTTCTTT

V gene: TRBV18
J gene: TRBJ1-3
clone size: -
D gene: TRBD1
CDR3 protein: CASSPLGTGSGNTIYF
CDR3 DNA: TGTGCCAGCTCACCACTTGGGACAGGCTCTGGAAACACCATATATTTT

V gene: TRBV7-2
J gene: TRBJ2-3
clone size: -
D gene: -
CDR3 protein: CASSFGGIRADTQYF
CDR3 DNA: TGTGCCAGCAGCTTTGGGGGGATCCGTGCAGATACGCAGTATTTT

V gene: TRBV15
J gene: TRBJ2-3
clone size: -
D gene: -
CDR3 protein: CATSRRTTGTDTQYF
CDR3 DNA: TGTGCCACCAGCAGACGGACTACTGGCACAGATACGCAGTATTTT

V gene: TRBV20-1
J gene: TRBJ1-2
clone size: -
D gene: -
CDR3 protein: CSARDRDGYTF
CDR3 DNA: TGCAGTGCTAGAGATCGGGATGGCTACACCTTC

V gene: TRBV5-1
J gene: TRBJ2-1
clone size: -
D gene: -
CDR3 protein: CASSPRGTDEQFF
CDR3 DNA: TGCGCCAGCAGTCCCCGGGGTACAGATGAGCAGTTCTTC

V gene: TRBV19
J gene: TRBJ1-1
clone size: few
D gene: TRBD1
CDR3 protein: CASSNTGVGHGTEAFF
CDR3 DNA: TGTGCCAGTTCTAATACAGGGGTGGGACATGGCACTGAAGCTTTCTTT

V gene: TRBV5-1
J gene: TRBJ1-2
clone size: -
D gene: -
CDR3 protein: CASSGGTGSFNYGYTF
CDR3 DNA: TGCGCCAGCAGCGGTGGAACAGGCTCGTTTAACTATGGCTACACCTTC

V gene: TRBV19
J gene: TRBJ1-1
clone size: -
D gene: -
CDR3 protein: CASSRRGLTEAFF
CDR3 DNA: TGTGCCAGTAGTAGACGGGGTCTCACTGAAGCTTTCTTT

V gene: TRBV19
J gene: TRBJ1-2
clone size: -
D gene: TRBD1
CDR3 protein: CASSRQGNEGDGYTF
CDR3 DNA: TGTGCCAGTTCTCGACAGGGAAATGAAGGGGATGGCTACACCTTC

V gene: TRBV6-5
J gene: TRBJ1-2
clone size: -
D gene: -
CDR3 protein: CASPRGNSMGYTF
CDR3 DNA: TGTGCCAGCCCCCGCGGTAACTCCATGGGCTACACCTTC

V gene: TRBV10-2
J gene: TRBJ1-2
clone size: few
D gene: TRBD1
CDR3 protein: CASSRQGDYGYTF
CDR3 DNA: TGCGCCAGCAGCAGACAGGGGGACTATGGCTACACCTTC

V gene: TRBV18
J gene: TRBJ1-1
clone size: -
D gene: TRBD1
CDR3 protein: CASSPRDRGREAFF
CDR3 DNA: TGTGCCAGCTCACCAAGGGACAGGGGCCGGGAAGCTTTCTTT

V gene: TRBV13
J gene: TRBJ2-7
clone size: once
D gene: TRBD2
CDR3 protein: CASRLAGIDEQYF
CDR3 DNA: TGTGCCAGTCGACTAGCGGGGATCGACGAGCAGTACTTC

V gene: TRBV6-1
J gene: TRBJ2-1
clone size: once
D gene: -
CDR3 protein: CASSEAPFNEQFF
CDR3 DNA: TGTGCCAGCAGTGAAGCCCCGTTCAATGAGCAGTTCTTC

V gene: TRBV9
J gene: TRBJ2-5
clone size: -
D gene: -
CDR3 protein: CASSVGQQETQYF
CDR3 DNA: TGTGCCAGCAGCGTAGGGCAGCAAGAGACCCAGTACTTC

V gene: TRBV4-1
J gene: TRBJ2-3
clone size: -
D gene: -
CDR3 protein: CASSQVRQGPDTQYF
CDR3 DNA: TGCGCCAGCAGCCAAGTAAGGCAGGGGCCAGATACGCAGTATTTT

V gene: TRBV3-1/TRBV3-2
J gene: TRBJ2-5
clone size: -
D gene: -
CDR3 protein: CASSQRTIQETQYF
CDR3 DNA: TGTGCCAGCAGCCAAAGGACTATCCAAGAGACCCAGTACTTC

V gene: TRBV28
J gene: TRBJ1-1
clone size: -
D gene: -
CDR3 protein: CASSPRHTEAFF
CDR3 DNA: TGTGCCAGCAGCCCACGACACACCGAAGCTTTCTTT

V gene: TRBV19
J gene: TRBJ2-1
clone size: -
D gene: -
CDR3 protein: CASSHGGNEQFF
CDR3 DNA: TGTGCCAGTAGTCACGGGGGCAATGAGCAGTTCTTC

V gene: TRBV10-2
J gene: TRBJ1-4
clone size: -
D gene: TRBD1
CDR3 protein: CASSENWGQPNEKLFF
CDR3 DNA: TGCGCCAGCAGTGAGAATTGGGGACAGCCTAATGAAAAACTGTTTTTT

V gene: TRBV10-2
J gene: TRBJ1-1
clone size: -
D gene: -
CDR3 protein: CASGHSLNTEAFF
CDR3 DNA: TGCGCCAGCGGACACTCCCTGAACACTGAAGCTTTCTTT

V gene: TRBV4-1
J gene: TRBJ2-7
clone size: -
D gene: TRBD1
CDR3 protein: CASSPQGASYEQYF
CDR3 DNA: TGCGCCAGCAGCCCCCAGGGGGCATCCTACGAGCAGTACTTC

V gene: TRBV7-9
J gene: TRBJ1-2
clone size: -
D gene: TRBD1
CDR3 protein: CASSRTGTAPNYGYTF
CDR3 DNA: TGTGCCAGCAGCCGAACCGGGACAGCGCCCAACTATGGCTACACCTTC

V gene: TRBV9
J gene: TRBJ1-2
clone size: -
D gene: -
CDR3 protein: CASSPQGAGANYGYTF
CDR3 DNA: TGTGCCAGCAGCCCGCAAGGGGCAGGAGCTAACTATGGCTACACCTTC

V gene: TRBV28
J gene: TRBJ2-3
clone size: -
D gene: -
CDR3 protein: CASSYRDTQYF
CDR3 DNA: TGTGCCAGCAGTTACAGGGATACGCAGTATTTT

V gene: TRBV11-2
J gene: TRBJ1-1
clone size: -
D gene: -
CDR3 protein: CASIIHRGGNTEAFF
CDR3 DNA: TGTGCCAGCATCATTCATCGGGGGGGGAACACTGAAGCTTTCTTT

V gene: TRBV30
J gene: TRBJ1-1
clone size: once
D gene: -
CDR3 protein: CAWQGMGAFF
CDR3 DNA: TGTGCCTGGCAGGGAATGGGGGCTTTCTTT

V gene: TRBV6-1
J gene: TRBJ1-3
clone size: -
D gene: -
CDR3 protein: CASSEGDTTINTIYF
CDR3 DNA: TGTGCCAGCAGTGAGGGGGACACTACCATAAACACCATATATTTT

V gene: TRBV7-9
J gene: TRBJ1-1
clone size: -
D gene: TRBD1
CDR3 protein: CASSPDRAEAFF
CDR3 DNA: TGTGCCAGCAGCCCTGACAGGGCAGAAGCTTTCTTT

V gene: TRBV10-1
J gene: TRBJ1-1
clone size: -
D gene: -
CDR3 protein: CASSEQGWGTEAFF
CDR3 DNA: TGCGCCAGCAGTGAACAGGGATGGGGGACTGAAGCTTTCTTT

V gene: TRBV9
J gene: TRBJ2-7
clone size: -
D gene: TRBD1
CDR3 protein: CASSGSGTGGYEQYF
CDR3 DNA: TGTGCCAGCAGCGGCTCCGGGACAGGGGGTTACGAGCAGTACTTC

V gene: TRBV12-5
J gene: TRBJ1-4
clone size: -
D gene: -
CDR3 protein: CASGLENSATNEKLFF
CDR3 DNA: TGTGCTAGTGGTTTGGAAAACAGTGCAACTAATGAAAAACTGTTTTTT

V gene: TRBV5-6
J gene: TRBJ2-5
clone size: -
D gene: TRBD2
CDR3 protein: CASSLSAGGPGETQYF
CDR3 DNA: TGTGCCAGCAGCTTGTCTGCGGGGGGGCCGGGAGAGACCCAGTACTTC

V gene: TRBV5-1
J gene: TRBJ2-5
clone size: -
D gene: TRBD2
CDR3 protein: CASSLDTGRQTQYF
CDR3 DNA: TGCGCCAGCAGCTTGGACACCGGGAGGCAGACCCAGTACTTC

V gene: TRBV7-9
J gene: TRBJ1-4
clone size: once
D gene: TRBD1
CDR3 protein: CASSSAPGQSNEKLFF
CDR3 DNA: TGTGCCAGCAGCTCGGCTCCGGGACAGTCTAATGAAAAACTGTTTTTT

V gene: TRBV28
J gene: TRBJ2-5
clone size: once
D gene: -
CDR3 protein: CASSQSETQYF
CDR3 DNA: TGTGCCAGCAGCCAATCCGAGACCCAGTACTTC

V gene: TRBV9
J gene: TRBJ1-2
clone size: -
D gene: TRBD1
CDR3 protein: CASSASDRTAYGYTF
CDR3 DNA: TGTGCCAGCAGCGCCTCGGACAGGACGGCCTATGGCTACACCTTC

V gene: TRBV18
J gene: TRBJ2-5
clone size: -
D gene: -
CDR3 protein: CASSSSRGFLQETQYF
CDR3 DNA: TGTGCCAGCTCATCAAGCCGGGGGTTTCTTCAAGAGACCCAGTACTTC

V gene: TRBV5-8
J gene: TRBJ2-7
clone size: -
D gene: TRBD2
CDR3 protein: CASSILGRGNEQYF
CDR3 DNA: TGTGCCAGCAGCATACTAGGGAGGGGAAACGAGCAGTACTTC

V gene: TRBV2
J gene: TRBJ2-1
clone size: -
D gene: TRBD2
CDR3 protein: CASTLGLADYNEQFF
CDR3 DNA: TGTGCCAGCACCCTCGGACTAGCGGACTACAATGAGCAGTTCTTC